The sequence of this TCR beta chain was determined in a study of T cell responses to AZD1222 COVID-19 vaccine. In regard to this clone: Its target is unknown.

Unmatched junction bases numbered 7, after V lost 5 bases and J lost 7 bases. This CDR3 comprises 14 residues. The germline gives CDR1 MNHEY, CDR2 SVGEGT. The table came from immunoSEQ multiplex PCR; TCRdb's copy has only in-frame clones and leaves some out. Among approximately 150,000 clones listed, 94% were seen once. Study-level results: Spike-specific TCR breadth and depth rose after two AZD1222 doses. Clonal diversity was possibly underestimated, and the donors were mostly white British, with more females. After the peak T cell response, and only then, were repertoires sampled.

Samples with a second dose at about 4 or about 12 weeks were pooled together. This TCR was recovered from an adult who received the AZD1222 COVID-19 vaccine. Specimen: peripheral blood, collected 28 days after the second AZD1222 dose. The J gene is TRBJ2-2, the V gene TRBV6-2 or TRBV6-3, with 7 bases matching TRBD2. CDR3 in DNA: TGTGCCAGCAGTCCCGGACTAGTTGGCGGGGAGCTGTTTTTT. Its translation: CASSPGLVGGELFF.